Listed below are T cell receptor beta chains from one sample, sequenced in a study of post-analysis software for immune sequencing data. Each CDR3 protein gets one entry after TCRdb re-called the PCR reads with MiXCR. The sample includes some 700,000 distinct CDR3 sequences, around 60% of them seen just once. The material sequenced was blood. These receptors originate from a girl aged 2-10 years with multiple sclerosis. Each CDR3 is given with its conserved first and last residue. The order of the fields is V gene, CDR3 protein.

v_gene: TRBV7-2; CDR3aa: CASSLTGYNSPLHF
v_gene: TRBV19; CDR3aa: CASNEGPHFNEQFF
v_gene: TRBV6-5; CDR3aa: CASSISGRPTYEQYF
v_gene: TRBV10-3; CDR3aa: CAIVDNRGTYGYTF
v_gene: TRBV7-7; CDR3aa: CASSPLFRKREGQETQYF
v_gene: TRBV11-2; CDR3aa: CASSLLVLNTGELFF
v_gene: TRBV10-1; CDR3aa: CASSESGLALYEQYF
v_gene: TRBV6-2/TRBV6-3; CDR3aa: CASSPGGIYEQYF
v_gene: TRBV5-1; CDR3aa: CASSLEERLGHYEQYF
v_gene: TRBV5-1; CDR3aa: CASRLVGTPLYNEQFF
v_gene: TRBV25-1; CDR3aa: CASSESPGLAGGDSYNEQFF
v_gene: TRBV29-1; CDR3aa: CSVFSGSSYNEQFF
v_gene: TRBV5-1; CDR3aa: CASSLGGLTYEQYF
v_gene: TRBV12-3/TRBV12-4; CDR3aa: CASTLLAAIYNEQFF
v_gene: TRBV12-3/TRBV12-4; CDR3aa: CASSRTAGGETQYF
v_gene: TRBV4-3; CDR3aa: CASSQEGNIYEQYF
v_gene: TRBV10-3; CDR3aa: CASAAGDLSYKQYF
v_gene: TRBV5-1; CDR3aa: CASRLGDEQFF
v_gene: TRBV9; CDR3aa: CASSVGPGPSYEQYF
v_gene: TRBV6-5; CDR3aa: CASSPGGAGANVLTF
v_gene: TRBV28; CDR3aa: CASSATSSSYNEQFF
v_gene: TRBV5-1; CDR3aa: CASSLWANPSNEQFF
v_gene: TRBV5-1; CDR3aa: CASSLSPTSTDTQYF
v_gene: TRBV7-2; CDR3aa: CASSLRAWTSGGASYNEQFF
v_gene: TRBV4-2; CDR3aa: CASSQDLGSGTDEQFF
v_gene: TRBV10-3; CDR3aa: CAISVPGAYEQYF
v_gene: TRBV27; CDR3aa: CASSLDQGTEAFF
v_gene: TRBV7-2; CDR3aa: CASSPDQGQGVRNTQYF
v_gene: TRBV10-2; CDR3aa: CASSESGAENEKLFF
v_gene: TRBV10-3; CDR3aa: CATWMDDEQFF
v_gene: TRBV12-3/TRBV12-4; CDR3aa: CASSFSIQGGNQETQYF
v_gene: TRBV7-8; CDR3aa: CASSEGQSQNTEAFF
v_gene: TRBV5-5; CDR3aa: CASSLRGGLALDTQYF
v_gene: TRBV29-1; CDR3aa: CSVDPGQGWNEQFF
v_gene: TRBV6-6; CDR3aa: CASSSRGGRLDETQYF
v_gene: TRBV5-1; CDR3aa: CASSPRRGGTDTQYF